These T cell receptor beta chains were read from a single sample in a study of cytomegalovirus exposure and HLA in healthy donors. The method was immunoSEQ multiplex PCR; TCRdb's version includes in-frame clones alone and lacks a portion of them. Seen here are some 110,000 clones, around 80% observed once, and the top ten hold approximately 2.4%. The specimen sequenced was PBMCs. These receptors were obtained from a man aged 35 to 55 in good health and CMV-seronegative. The CDR3 runs from the conserved cysteine through the conserved F or W. The D gene is left open where the match is weak. Rows may omit the clone size; those that give it use once, few, many or a size class.

TRBV9	.	.	TRBJ1-2	TGTGCCAGCAGCGACGGCGGGGGCAAGAGGGGCTACACCTTC	CASSDGGGKRGYTF
TRBV5-4	TRBD1	.	TRBJ2-3	TGTGCCAGCAGCTTGTCTCAGGGACAGGGAGCAGATACGCAGTATTTT	CASSLSQGQGADTQYF
TRBV2	.	.	TRBJ1-2	TGTGCCAGCAGGTCTCTTTGGGCCCGCTATGGCTACACCTTC	CASRSLWARYGYTF
TRBV10-3	TRBD1	.	TRBJ2-5	TGTGCCATCAGTGCTGGGACAGGCGTGGAGACCCAGTACTTC	CAISAGTGVETQYF
TRBV12-5	.	.	TRBJ1-1	TGTGCTAGTGGTTTTATCGCGATCGAAGCTTTCTTT	CASGFIAIEAFF
TRBV10-3	TRBD1	.	TRBJ1-2	TGTGCCATCAGTGACGGAGGGGGCAATGACTATGGCTACACCTTC	CAISDGGGNDYGYTF
TRBV19	.	.	TRBJ1-3	TGTGCCAGTAGTGCCTTCGACAGCTACACCATATATTTT	CASSAFDSYTIYF
TRBV18	TRBD1	.	TRBJ2-2	TGTGCCAGCTCACCAGGACAGGCGAACACCGGGGAGCTGTTTTTT	CASSPGQANTGELFF
TRBV11-3	TRBD1	.	TRBJ2-1	TGTGCCAGCAGCACGGGACAGGGGATATACAATGAGCAGTTCTTC	CASSTGQGIYNEQFF
TRBV5-1	TRBD1	.	TRBJ1-2	TGCGCCAGCAGCATCGGACAGGGTTCCTATGGCTACCCCTTC	CASSIGQGSYGYPF
TRBV5-4	.	few	TRBJ1-2	TGTGCCAGCAGCTTGGGGGGCTCCGGCAAGAACTATGGCTACACCTTC	CASSLGGSGKNYGYTF
TRBV5-1	TRBD1	few	TRBJ1-2	TGCGCCAGCAGCTTGGCCCCGACAGGGGCGAACTATGGCTACACCTTC	CASSLAPTGANYGYTF
TRBV4-2	TRBD1	.	TRBJ2-7	TGTGCCAGCAGCCTCGGACAGGGGGCGGGTGAGCAGTACTTC	CASSLGQGAGEQYF
TRBV27	.	.	TRBJ1-5	TGTGCCAGCAGTAGGGGATGGAGGGAGGGGAGCAATCAGCCCCAGCATTTT	CASSRGWREGSNQPQHF
TRBV5-6	.	.	TRBJ2-2	TGTGCCAGCAGCTCGTTCCGACAGAAGCTTTCGAACACCGGGGAGCTGTTTTTT	CASSSFRQKLSNTGELFF
TRBV6-5	.	.	TRBJ2-3	TGTGCCAGCAGTGGGGGGGCCCTCAACACAGATACGCAGTATTTT	CASSGGALNTDTQYF
TRBV15	TRBD1	.	TRBJ1-2	TGTGCCACCAGCAGAGGAGGACAGGGGACCTATGGCTACACCTTC	CATSRGGQGTYGYTF
TRBV4-1	TRBD1	.	TRBJ1-5	TGCGCCAGCAGCCAAGATGTTAGGGGGCGCAGGCAGCCCCAGCATTTT	CASSQDVRGRRQPQHF
TRBV5-4	.	few	TRBJ2-5	TGTGCCAGCAGCTTGAGCAGGGCCGGATGGAAGACCCAGTACTTC	CASSLSRAGWKTQYF
TRBV25-1	.	few	TRBJ2-7	TGTGCCAGCAGTGGACAGCCCTACGAGCAGTACTTC	CASSGQPYEQYF
TRBV27	.	.	TRBJ2-7	TGTGCCAGCAGTCCCCCGCGAGGTCAAAAGTACTTC	CASSPPRGQKYF
TRBV10-2	TRBD1	few	TRBJ1-1	TGCGCCAGCAGCGGGACAGGGTGGCGCAACACTGAAGCTTTCTTT	CASSGTGWRNTEAFF
TRBV6-6	TRBD1	.	TRBJ2-7	TGTGCCAGCAGGGGGACAGGGGCGGGCGAGCAGTACTTC	CASRGTGAGEQYF
TRBV19	TRBD2	.	TRBJ2-3	TGTGCCAGTAGTATAGCCCATAGCGGGGGAGCCCCCGATACGCAGTATTTT	CASSIAHSGGAPDTQYF
TRBV19	.	.	TRBJ1-1	TGTGCCAGTAGTAGGCCCAGATACACTGAAGCTTTCTTT	CASSRPRYTEAFF
TRBV5-4	.	.	TRBJ1-1	TGTGCCAGCAGCTTGCCTAACAGGGAAAACGCTGAAGCTTTCTTT	CASSLPNRENAEAFF
TRBV5-8	.	.	TRBJ1-6	TGTGCCAGCAGCATGTCTCGGACAGAGGGTTATAATTCACCCCTCCACTTT	CASSMSRTEGYNSPLHF
TRBV10-1	.	.	TRBJ2-7	TGCGCCAGCAGTGGATCAAGTTTGAGGGATGAGGGCTACGAGCAGTACTTC	CASSGSSLRDEGYEQYF
TRBV13	TRBD2	.	TRBJ2-1	TGTGCCAGCAGCTTAACGGGGGGGCCATCGGATGAGCAGTTCTTC	CASSLTGGPSDEQFF
TRBV15	.	.	TRBJ2-2	TGTGCCACCAGCAGTAACACAAACACCGGGGAGCTGTTTTTT	CATSSNTNTGELFF
TRBV29-1	TRBD2	.	TRBJ2-5	TGCAGCGTCGGGGGGGCAGCCCAAGAGACCCAGTACTTC	CSVGGAAQETQYF
TRBV6-4	TRBD1	many	TRBJ2-3	TGTGCCAGCAGTGACGGGACAGGGGCAGATACGCAGTATTTT	CASSDGTGADTQYF
TRBV4-2	.	.	TRBJ1-2	TGTGCCAGCAGCCAAGATCTCGACAGTAACTATGGCTACACCTTC	CASSQDLDSNYGYTF
TRBV4-1	.	few	TRBJ2-3	TGCGCCAGCAGCCCTATGGAACTAGGTGCGGGCACAGATACGCAGTATTTT	CASSPMELGAGTDTQYF
TRBV21-1	.	few	TRBJ1-3	TGTGCCAGCAGCAAAACTCTAAGGCGGGGAAAGGCTGGAAACACCATATATTTT	CASSKTLRRGKAGNTIYF
TRBV2	.	.	TRBJ1-2	TGTGCCAGCAGTGAATTAACAGAAACTAACTATGGCTACACCTTC	CASSELTETNYGYTF
TRBV21-1	.	.	TRBJ2-1	TGTGCCGCCTCGGGTAGGAGGAATGAGCAGTTCTTC	CAASGRRNEQFF
TRBV2	.	.	TRBJ2-7	TGTGCCAGCAGCCTTGAGGGAAGGGGGATCTACGAGCAGTACTTC	CASSLEGRGIYEQYF
TRBV2	.	few	TRBJ1-6	TGTGCCAGCAGTGAATTGACAGGTTATTCACCCCTCCACTTT	CASSELTGYSPLHF
TRBV29-1	.	.	TRBJ1-1	TGCAGCGTTGCTGAGGTTGCGAACACTGAAGCTTTCTTT	CSVAEVANTEAFF
TRBV19	TRBD1	.	TRBJ1-2	TGTGCCAGTAGTATCACCGGGACAGGGATACTCTATGGCTACACCTTC	CASSITGTGILYGYTF
TRBV4-1	TRBD2	.	TRBJ2-1	TGCGCCAGCAGCCAATGGGGGACTAGCGACTTCAATGAGCAGTTCTTC	CASSQWGTSDFNEQFF
TRBV18	.	.	TRBJ2-1	TGTGCCAGCTCACCACTCGACAGCAACAATGAGCAGTTCTTC	CASSPLDSNNEQFF
TRBV18	.	.	TRBJ1-5	TGTGCCAGCTCACCGCGTCCCCAGGGCCGGCAAAATCAGCCCCAGCATTTT	CASSPRPQGRQNQPQHF
TRBV5-4	.	.	TRBJ1-3	TGTGCCAGCAGCCGGGACTGGGAGAGCACCATATATTTT	CASSRDWESTIYF
TRBV18	TRBD1	.	TRBJ1-6	TGTGCCAGCTCACCACCGGGAGCAGGGGGCTCACCCCTCCACTTT	CASSPPGAGGSPLHF
TRBV28	.	.	TRBJ2-6	TGTGCCAGCAGACCCATCTGGGGAGCTGGGGCCAACGTCCTGACTTTC	CASRPIWGAGANVLTF
TRBV13	TRBD1	.	TRBJ2-6	TGTGCCAGCAGACGATCGGGACAGGGGTACTCTGGGGCCAACGTCCTGACTTTC	CASRRSGQGYSGANVLTF
TRBV27	TRBD1	.	TRBJ2-5	TGTGCCAGCAGGGATGGGGGACAGGGCAGAAAGCAGTACTTC	CASRDGGQGRKQYF
TRBV29-1	.	few	TRBJ1-1	TGCAGCGTGCCCTTGACTAGCACTGAAGCTTTCTTT	CSVPLTSTEAFF
TRBV10-3	TRBD2	few	TRBJ2-5	TGTGCCATCAGTGAGCCCGGGACTAGCGGGGGGGGAGAGACCCAGTACTTC	CAISEPGTSGGGETQYF